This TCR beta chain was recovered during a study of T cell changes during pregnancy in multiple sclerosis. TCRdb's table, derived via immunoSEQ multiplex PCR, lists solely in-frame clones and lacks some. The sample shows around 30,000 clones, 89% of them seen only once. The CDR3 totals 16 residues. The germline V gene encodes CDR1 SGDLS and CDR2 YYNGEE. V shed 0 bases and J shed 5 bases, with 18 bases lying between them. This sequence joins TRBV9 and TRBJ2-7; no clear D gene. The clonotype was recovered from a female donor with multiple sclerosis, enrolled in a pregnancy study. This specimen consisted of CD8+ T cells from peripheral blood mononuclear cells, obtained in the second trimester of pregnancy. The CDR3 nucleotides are TGTGCCAGCAGCGTAGACGCGACAACCTCAGGCGACGAGCAGTACTTC. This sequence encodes CASSVDATTSGDEQYF.